The T cell receptor beta chain described here comes from a study of OX40 agonist ivuxolimab in advanced cancers. Regarding the research as a whole: Ivuxolimab was an agonistic, fully human IgG2 monoclonal antibody directed against OX40 (CD134), a costimulatory receptor. Intravenous ivuxolimab was administered to patients every 2 weeks at six dose levels: 0.01, 0.1, 0.3, 1.5, 3 and 10 mg/kg. Of the approximately 53 patients in dose escalation, about 20 had hepatocellular carcinoma, some 15 had melanoma, 9 had renal cell carcinoma and 9 had head and neck cancer. The dose-escalation cohort was 82.7% male with a mean age of about 65 years, ranging from roughly 20 to 80. Patients were allowed to have had prior anti-PD-1, anti-PD-L1 or anti-CTLA-4 therapy, and roughly two fifths of the dose-escalation patients had been treated with checkpoint inhibitors. Partial responses occurred in three dose-escalation patients: two with cutaneous melanoma and one with hepatocellular carcinoma. Peripheral TCRbeta sequencing was intended to test whether TCR sequence diversity was altered and clonal T-cell expansion was caused by ivuxolimab. The paper reports the monotherapy dose-escalation portion (N ≈ 52 patients) of the phase I ivuxolimab trial.

Broad study findings and their caveats: Low levels of normalized T-cell clonal expansion were also seen in some nonresponding patients. After ivuxolimab, more expanded clones were found on average in CD8+ T cells than in CD4+ T cells. Which antigens the clonally expanded peripheral T cells were specific for was not determined. At doses of 0.1 to 3.0 mg/kg, clonal expansion of both CD4+ and CD8+ blood T cells was observed from baseline to week 6. In partial responders in the 0.1-3.0 mg/kg groups, normalized peripheral clonal expansion was found to be among the lowest, especially among CD8+ T cells.

To sequence the TCRbeta CDR3 region, genomic DNA was isolated from the sorted cells. TCRbeta CDR3 regions were sequenced using the immunoSEQ Assay. Sourced from immuneACCESS, this table was stored by TCRdb with only in-frame sequences that have V and J called. A share of the clones is absent; for the studies checked, an unresolved V gene accounts for under half, and the remainder has no known explanation. The table for this sample lists tens of thousands of clones; about 91% of them were counted only once. The ten largest account for 2.8% of the sample. Patients with autoimmune disease history or receiving systemic immunosuppression were excluded from the trial. Peripheral blood for TCR sequencing was collected from all dose cohorts at baseline, on cycle 4 day 1, and on cycle 7 day 1. The samples were taken from a phase I, first-in-human, multicenter, open-label dose-escalation trial of ivuxolimab. The trial enrolled adults with locally advanced or metastatic head and neck squamous cell, hepatocellular, melanoma or renal cell carcinoma. Before TCR sequencing, CD4+ T cells and CD8+ T cells from peripheral blood were sorted into separate populations.

Turning to this clone: It lacks a known antigen. No base quality information exists; no much larger clone differs at one position.

The CDR3 numbers 12 residues from cysteine through phenylalanine. Only the CDR3 portion is preserved as DNA: 36 bases, with reading frame beginning at the first base. The V end gives up 6 bases and the J end 5 bases, leaving 2 bases in the junction not matched to a gene. CDR1 SGHDT and CDR2 YYEEEE were looked up in the germline V gene. The sequenced sample was CD4+ or CD8+ T cells sorted from blood, obtained in a trial of the OX40 agonist ivuxolimab. Rearrangement joined TRBV5-6 to TRBJ2-1; 7 bases in between match TRBD1. The clonotype originates from an adult with an advanced solid tumor such as melanoma, head and neck, liver or kidney cancer. Read as DNA, the sequence is TGTGCCAGCACACAGGGGCACAATGAGCAGTTCTTC. Its protein reads: CASTQGHNEQFF.